These 12 T cell receptor beta chains were all obtained from the same sample, sequenced in a study of T cells in pancreatic ductal adenocarcinoma. Only in-frame clones appear in the TCRdb table, and some are missing; sequencing was by immunoSEQ multiplex PCR. The sample includes fewer than 20,000 clones, around 91% of them seen just once. Surgery without prior neoadjuvant therapy was the treatment of the selected pancreatic ductal adenocarcinoma patients. What was sequenced was PBMCs. The receptors were gathered from a human donor with pancreatic ductal adenocarcinoma.

This rearrangement joins TRBV7-8 to TRBJ2-3, with D possibly matching TRBD2 (6 bases). Trimming left V 1 base short and J 7 bases short, with 9 bases between. Germline V lookup: CDR1 SGHVS, CDR2 FQNEAQ. This CDR3 contains 13 residues. DNA of the CDR3: TGTGCCAGCAGCTTAGTACGGACTAATACGCAGTATTTT. Protein sequence: CASSLVRTNTQYF.

This clone has just one count. The gene calls are TRBV18 and TRBJ2-5; 14 bases align to TRBD2. Germline CDR1 is KGHSH and CDR2 is LQKENI. V was clipped by 2 bases and J by 4 bases; unmatched bases: 12. This CDR3 has 19 amino acids. In DNA form, the CDR3 reads TGTGCCAGCTCACCAGCCGGGACTAGCGGGAGACGGGTTGGAGAGACCCAGTACTTC. Encoded protein: CASSPAGTSGRRVGETQYF.

The CDR3 DNA sequence: TGTGCCAGCAGCCCCCTAGACCAGCGGCAAGAGACCCAGTACTTC. Its protein is CASSPLDQRQETQYF. The chain is built from TRBV14 and TRBJ2-5; TRBD2 might be the D (5 bases). V gave up 4 bases and J gave up 2 bases, with 14 bases separating them. Per germline, CDR1 SGHDN and CDR2 FVKESK. The CDR3 sequence is 15 residues long.

The chain couples TRBV27 to TRBJ2-5; a possible D gene is TRBD2 (6 bases). Deletions cut 4 bases from V and 4 bases from J, with 22 bases between. CDR3 size: 17 residues. Germline CDR1 and CDR2: MNHEY and SMNVEV (reference sequence). The CDR3 DNA is TGTGCCAGCAGTTCACCCACCCCGGGGAGGCTAGTAGAGACCCAGTACTTC. It encodes CASSSPTPGRLVETQYF.

J is TRBJ2-2 and V is TRBV5-1; D perhaps matches TRBD1 (7 bases). The CDR3 consists of 14 residues. Germline assignment: CDR1 SGHRS and CDR2 YFSETQ. Trimming removed 4 bases from V and 6 bases from J, with 13 bases in between. CDR3 sequence reads: CASSGGGASGELFF. In nucleotides, the CDR3 is TGCGCCAGCAGCGGAGGGGGCGCGTCCGGGGAGCTGTTTTTT. Complete variable domain (other parts from reference TRBV5-1 and TRBJ2-2): KAGVTQTPRYLIKTRGQQVTLSCSPISGHRSVSWYQQTPGQGLQFLFEYFSETQRNKGNFPGRFSGRQFSNSRSEMNVSTLELGDSALYLCASSGGGASGELFFGEGSRLTVL.

The V call is TRBV4-3, the J call TRBJ1-2, with D unresolved. CDR1 is LGHNA and CDR2 is YSLEER in the germline V gene. This CDR3 spans 17 amino acids. The ends were cut back, 4 bases at V and 0 bases at J, with 18 bases in the middle. The CDR3 nucleotides read TGCGCCAGCAGCCCGGCCGGAGGAGGAGAAGCTAACTATGGCTACACCTTC. Protein product: CASSPAGGGEANYGYTF.

This clone came up once. This rearrangement joins TRBV7-2 to TRBJ2-1, with unresolved D. V lost 5 bases, J lost 0 bases, and 11 bases lay in between. The germline V gene has CDR1 SGHTA and CDR2 FQGNSA. The CDR3 has 15 residues. The DNA of the CDR3 is TGTGCCAGCAGCCCTGACTGGAGCTCCTACAATGAGCAGTTCTTC. This translates into CASSPDWSSYNEQFF.

This clone has just one count. The chain couples TRBV10-3 to TRBJ1-1, with 8 nucleotides matching TRBD1. Germline V gene lookup returns CDR1 ENHRY and CDR2 SYGVKD. The V segment lost 2 bases and the J segment 1 base; nucleotides outside the gene matches: 3. The CDR3 is 15 residues long. The CDR3 protein is CAISETGGGNTEAFF. CDR3 nucleotides: TGTGCCATCAGTGAGACAGGGGGAGGGAACACTGAAGCTTTCTTT.

This clone was seen only once. The chain couples TRBV5-6 to TRBJ1-2; TRBD1 is a possible D gene (6 bases). V lost 2 bases to trimming and J lost 4 bases, with 12 bases between them. This CDR3 has 14 amino acids. Looked up from germline, CDR1 is SGHDT and CDR2 is YYEEEE. The CDR3 is CASSFYRAVYGYTF. CDR3 in DNA: TGTGCCAGCAGCTTTTACAGGGCGGTCTATGGCTACACCTTC.

V gene TRBV18 combines with J gene TRBJ2-1; the D is unclear. The CDR3 is 16 amino acids. Trimming pared 0 bases from V and 9 bases from J, leaving 18 bases between. The germline V gene has CDR1 KGHSH and CDR2 LQKENI. The CDR3 is CASSPPVETYPGEQFF. The CDR3 nucleotides are TGTGCCAGCTCACCACCGGTCGAGACCTACCCCGGTGAGCAGTTCTTC.

The V and J genes are TRBV9 and TRBJ2-1, with 7 bases fitting TRBD2. The CDR3 has 15 amino acids. J gave up 3 bases and V 0 bases, and 3 bases lay outside the gene matches. The germline CDR1 and CDR2 sequences are SGDLS and YYNGEE. CDR3 region: CASSVERDIYNEQFF. The CDR3 region has the DNA TGTGCCAGCAGCGTAGAGCGGGATATCTACAATGAGCAGTTCTTC.

The chain uses TRBV28 and TRBJ2-7; D is tentatively TRBD1 or TRBD2 (5 bases each). The V end was cut by 7 bases, the J end by 2 bases, with 15 bases between. The CDR3 loop spans 14 amino acids. The germline CDR1 and CDR2 sequences are MDHEN and SYDVKM. The CDR3 region is CASTPRDLAYEQYF. The CDR3 region has the DNA TGTGCCAGCACCCCCCGGGACCTAGCCTACGAGCAGTACTTC.